The clone carrying this TCR beta chain was observed a handful of times. Its cognate antigen is unknown. TCRdb processed the RT-PCR reads anew with MiXCR; each CDR3 protein has one entry. In the table there are about 540,000 distinct CDR3 sequences, roughly 25% of which are singletons. The CDR3 is made up of 12 amino acids. Germline CDR1 reads SEHNR; CDR2 reads FQNEAQ (reference sequence). With 4 bases removed from V and 7 bases from J, the gap between germline ends came to 10 bases. This record belongs to a study of response to subunit inactivated influenza vaccine. Overall study findings and caveats: A suggestion made by the authors is that each seasonal influenza vaccination recruits few new T cells.

These same records also appear under a second study, on T cells expressing NK-cell markers. That report notes: 5'RACE template switching with UMIs produced the TCR beta cDNA. Of CD8+ T cells, roughly 1.0-8% belonged to dominant NKG2C+ clonotypes in roughly 6 donors. Leadership of the CD3+CD56-NKG2C+ fraction also belonged to these clonotypes in a few donors.

The chain employs TRBV7-9 and TRBJ1-2, with unresolved D. The material sequenced was CD4+ T cells sorted from PBMCs, taken 12 days after vaccination. The clonotype originates from a man in his fifties who received an inactivated influenza vaccine. CDR3 in amino acids: CASSSEGFGYTF. The CDR3 nucleotides read TGTGCCAGCAGCTCCGAGGGATTTGGCTACACCTTC.